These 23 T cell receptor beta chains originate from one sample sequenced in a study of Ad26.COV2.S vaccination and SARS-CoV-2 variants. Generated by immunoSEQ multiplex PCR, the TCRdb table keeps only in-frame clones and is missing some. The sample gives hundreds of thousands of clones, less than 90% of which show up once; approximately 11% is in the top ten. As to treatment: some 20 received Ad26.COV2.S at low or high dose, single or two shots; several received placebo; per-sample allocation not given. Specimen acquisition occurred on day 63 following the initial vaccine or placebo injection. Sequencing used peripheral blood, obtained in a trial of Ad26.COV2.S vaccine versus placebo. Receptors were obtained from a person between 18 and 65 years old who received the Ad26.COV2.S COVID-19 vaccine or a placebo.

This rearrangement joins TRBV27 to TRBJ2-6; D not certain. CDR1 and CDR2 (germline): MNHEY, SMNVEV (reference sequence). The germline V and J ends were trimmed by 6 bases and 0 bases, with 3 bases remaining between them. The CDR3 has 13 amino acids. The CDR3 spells CASSFSGANVLTF. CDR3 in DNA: TGTGCCAGCAGCTTCTCTGGGGCCAACGTCCTGACTTTC.

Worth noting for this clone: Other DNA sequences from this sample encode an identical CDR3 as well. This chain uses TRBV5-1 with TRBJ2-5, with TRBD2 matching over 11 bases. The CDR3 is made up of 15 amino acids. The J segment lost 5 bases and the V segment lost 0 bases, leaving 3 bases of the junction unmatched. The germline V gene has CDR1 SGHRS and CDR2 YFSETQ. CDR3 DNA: TGCGCCAGCAGCTTGGTAGCGGGAGGGCAGGAGACCCAGTACTTC. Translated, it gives CASSLVAGGQETQYF.

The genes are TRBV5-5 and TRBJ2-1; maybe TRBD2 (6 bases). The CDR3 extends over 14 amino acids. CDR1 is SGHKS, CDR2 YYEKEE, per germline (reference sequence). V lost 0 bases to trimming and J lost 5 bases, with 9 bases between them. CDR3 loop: CASSLAPSDNEQFF. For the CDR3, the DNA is TGTGCCAGCAGCTTGGCCCCTAGCGACAATGAGCAGTTCTTC.

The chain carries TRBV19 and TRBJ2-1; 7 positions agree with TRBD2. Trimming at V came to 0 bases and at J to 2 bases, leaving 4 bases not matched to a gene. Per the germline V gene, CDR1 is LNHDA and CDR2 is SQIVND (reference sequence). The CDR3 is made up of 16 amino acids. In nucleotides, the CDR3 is TGTGCCAGTAGTATAGATCCTAGCGGACCCTACAATGAGCAGTTCTTC. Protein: CASSIDPSGPYNEQFF. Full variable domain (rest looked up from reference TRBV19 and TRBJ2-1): DGGITQSPKYLFRKEGQNVTLSCEQNLNHDAMYWYRQDPGQGLRLIYYSQIVNDFQKGDIAEGYSVSREKKESFPLTVTSAQKNPTAFYLCASSIDPSGPYNEQFFGPGTRLTVL.

The CDR3 here is CASQRTGAYEQYF. CDR3 DNA sequence: TGTGCCAGCCAAAGGACAGGGGCCTACGAGCAGTACTTC. V is TRBV2 and J is TRBJ2-7, with 9 bases lining up with TRBD1. The trim removed 8 bases at V and 2 bases at J, leaving 4 bases unmatched. Germline V lookup: CDR1 SNHLY, CDR2 FYNNEI. The CDR3 is 13 residues long.

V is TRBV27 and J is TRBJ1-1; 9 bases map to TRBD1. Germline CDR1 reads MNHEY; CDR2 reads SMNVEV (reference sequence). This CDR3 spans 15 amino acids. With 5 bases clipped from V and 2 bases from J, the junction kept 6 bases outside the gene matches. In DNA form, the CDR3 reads TGTGCCAGCAGTCTCACAGGGGGCGATAACACTGAAGCTTTCTTT. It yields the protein CASSLTGGDNTEAFF.

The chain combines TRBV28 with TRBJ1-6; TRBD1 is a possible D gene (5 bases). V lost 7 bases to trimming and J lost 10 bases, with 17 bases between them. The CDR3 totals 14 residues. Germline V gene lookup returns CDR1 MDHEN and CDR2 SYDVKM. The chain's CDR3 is CASIQPGGGSPLHF. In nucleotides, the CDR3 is TGTGCCAGCATCCAGCCAGGCGGGGGATCACCCCTCCACTTT.

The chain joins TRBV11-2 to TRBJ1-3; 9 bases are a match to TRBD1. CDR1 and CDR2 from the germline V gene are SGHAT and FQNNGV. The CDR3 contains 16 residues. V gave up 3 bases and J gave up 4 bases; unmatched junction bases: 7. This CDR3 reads CASSLTPGTGGNTIYF. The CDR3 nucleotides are TGTGCCAGCAGCTTGACCCCCGGGACAGGGGGAAACACCATATATTTT.

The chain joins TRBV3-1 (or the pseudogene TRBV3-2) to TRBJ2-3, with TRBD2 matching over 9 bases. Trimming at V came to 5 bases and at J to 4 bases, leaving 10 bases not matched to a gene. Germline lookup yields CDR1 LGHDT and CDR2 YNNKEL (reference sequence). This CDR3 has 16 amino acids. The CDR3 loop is CASSDLGREGPDTQYF. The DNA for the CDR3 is TGTGCCAGCAGCGATCTTGGGCGGGAGGGCCCAGATACGCAGTATTTT.

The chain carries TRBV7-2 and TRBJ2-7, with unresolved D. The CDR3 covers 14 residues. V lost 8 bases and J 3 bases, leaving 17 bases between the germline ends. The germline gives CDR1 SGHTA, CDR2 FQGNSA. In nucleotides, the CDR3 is TGTGCCAGCCCCGAATCAGGAAAGGACTACGAGCAGTACTTC. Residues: CASPESGKDYEQYF.

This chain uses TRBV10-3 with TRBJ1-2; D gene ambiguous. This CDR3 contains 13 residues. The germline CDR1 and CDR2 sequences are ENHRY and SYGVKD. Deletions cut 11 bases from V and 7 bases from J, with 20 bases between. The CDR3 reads CALSPEVGGGYTF. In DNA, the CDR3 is TGTGCCCTAAGCCCGGAGGTAGGCGGTGGCTACACCTTC.

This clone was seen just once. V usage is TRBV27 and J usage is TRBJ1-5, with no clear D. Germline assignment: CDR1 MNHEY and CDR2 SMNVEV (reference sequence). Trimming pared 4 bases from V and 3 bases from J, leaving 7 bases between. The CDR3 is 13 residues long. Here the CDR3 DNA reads TGTGCCAGCAGTTCCTGGAACAATCAGCCCCAGCATTTT. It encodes CASSSWNNQPQHF.

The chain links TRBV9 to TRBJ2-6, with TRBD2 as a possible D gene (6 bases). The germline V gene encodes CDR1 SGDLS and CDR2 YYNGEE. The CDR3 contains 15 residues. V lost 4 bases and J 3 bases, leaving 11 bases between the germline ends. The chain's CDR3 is CASSPLGGGANVLTF. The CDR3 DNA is TGTGCCAGCAGCCCCTTGGGGGGTGGGGCCAACGTCCTGACTTTC.

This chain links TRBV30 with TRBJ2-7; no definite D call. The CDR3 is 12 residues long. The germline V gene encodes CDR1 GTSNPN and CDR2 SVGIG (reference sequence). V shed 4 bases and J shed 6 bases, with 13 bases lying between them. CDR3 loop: CAWTGFNGEQYF. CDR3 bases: TGTGCCTGGACGGGTTTCAATGGCGAGCAGTACTTC.

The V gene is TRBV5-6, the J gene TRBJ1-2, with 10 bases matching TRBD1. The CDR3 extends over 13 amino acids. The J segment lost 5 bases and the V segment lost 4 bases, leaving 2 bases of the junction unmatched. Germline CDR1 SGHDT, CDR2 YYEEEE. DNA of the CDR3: TGTGCCAGCAGCGTGGGACAGGGGTATGGCTACACCTTC. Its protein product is CASSVGQGYGYTF.

The CDR3 DNA reads TGTGCCAGCAGTTTATCATGGCGGTATGGCTACACCTTC. Translating gives CASSLSWRYGYTF. The V gene is TRBV28, the J gene TRBJ1-2; the D is unclear. Per the germline V gene, CDR1 is MDHEN and CDR2 is SYDVKM. The CDR3 length is 13 residues. V was trimmed by 1 base and J by 5 bases, leaving 8 bases between them.

This CDR3 is CASTEGYEQYF. In DNA form, the CDR3 reads TGTGCCAGCACGGAGGGTTACGAGCAGTACTTC. V gene TRBV28 combines with J gene TRBJ2-7; maybe TRBD2 (6 bases). Between the trimmed V and J ends, which lost 7 bases and 4 bases, there was a span of 8 bases. The V gene's germline CDR1 is MDHEN and CDR2 SYDVKM. The CDR3 extends over 11 amino acids.

The CDR3 spells CASSLDRYEQYF. CDR3 DNA: TGTGCCAGCAGCTTGGATCGCTACGAGCAGTACTTC. J is TRBJ2-7 and V is TRBV5-5; D unclear. Between the trimmed V and J ends, which lost 0 bases and 3 bases, there was a span of 4 bases. CDR3 length: 12 residues. Germline V gives CDR1 SGHKS, CDR2 YYEKEE (reference sequence).

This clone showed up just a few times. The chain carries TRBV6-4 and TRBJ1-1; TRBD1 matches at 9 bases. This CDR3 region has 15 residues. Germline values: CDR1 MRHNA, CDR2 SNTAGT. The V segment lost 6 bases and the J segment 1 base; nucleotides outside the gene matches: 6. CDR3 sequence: CASREQGAPNTEAFF. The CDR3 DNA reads TGTGCCAGCAGGGAACAGGGGGCGCCGAACACTGAAGCTTTCTTT.

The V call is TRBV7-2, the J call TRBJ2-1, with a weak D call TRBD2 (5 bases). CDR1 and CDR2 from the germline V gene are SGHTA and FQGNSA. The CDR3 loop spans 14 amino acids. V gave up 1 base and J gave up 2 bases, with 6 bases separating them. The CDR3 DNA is TGTGCCAGCAGCTTAGATAGCGCCTACAATGAGCAGTTCTTC. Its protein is CASSLDSAYNEQFF.

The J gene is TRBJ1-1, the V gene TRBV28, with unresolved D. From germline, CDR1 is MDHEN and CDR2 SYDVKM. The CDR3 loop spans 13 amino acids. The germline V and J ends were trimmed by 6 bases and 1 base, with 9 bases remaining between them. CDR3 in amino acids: CASSRLTNTEAFF. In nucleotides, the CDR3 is TGTGCCAGCAGCCGACTGACGAACACTGAAGCTTTCTTT. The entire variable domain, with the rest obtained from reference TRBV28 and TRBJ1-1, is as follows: DVKVTQSSRYLVKRTGEKVFLECVQDMDHENMFWYRQDPGLGLRLIYFSYDVKMKEKGDIPEGYSVSREKKERFSLILESASTNQTSMYLCASSRLTNTEAFFGQGTRLTVV.

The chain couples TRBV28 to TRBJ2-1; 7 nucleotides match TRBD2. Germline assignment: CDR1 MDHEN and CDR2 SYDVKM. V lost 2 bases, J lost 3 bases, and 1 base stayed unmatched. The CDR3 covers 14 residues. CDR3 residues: CASSLLADYNEQFF. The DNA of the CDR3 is TGTGCCAGCAGTTTACTAGCGGACTACAATGAGCAGTTCTTC.

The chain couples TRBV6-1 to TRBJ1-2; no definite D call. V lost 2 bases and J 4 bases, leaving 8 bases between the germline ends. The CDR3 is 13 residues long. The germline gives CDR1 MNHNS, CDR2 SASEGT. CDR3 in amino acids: CASSEQSIYGYTF. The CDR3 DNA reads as TGTGCCAGCAGTGAACAAAGCATCTATGGCTACACCTTC.